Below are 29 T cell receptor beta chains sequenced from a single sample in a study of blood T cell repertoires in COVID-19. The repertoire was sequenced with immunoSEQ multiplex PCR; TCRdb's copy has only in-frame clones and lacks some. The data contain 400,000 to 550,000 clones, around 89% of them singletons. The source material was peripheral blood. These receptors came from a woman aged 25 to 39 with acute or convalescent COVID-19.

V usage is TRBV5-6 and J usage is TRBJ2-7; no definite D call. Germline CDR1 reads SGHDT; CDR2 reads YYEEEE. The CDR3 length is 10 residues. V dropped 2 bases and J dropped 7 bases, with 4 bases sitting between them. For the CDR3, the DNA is TGTGCCAGCAGCTTCCTGGAGCAGTACTTC. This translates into CASSFLEQYF.

CDR3 bases: TGTGCCAGCAGCCAAGCCCTAGCGGGGTTCACAGATACGCAGTATTTT. Amino acids: CASSQALAGFTDTQYF. The chain has TRBV4-2 and TRBJ2-3; TRBD2 aligns across 9 bases. Trimming cost V 1 base and J 2 bases; bases outside gene matches: 4. Germline V gene sequence: CDR1 LGHNA, CDR2 YNFKEQ. The CDR3 is 16 residues long.

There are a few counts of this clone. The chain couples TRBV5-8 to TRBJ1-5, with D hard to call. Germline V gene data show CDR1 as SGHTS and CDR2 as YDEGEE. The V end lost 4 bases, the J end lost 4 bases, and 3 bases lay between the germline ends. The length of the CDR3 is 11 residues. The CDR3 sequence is CASSRNQPQHF. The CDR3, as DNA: TGTGCCAGCAGCCGTAATCAGCCCCAGCATTTT. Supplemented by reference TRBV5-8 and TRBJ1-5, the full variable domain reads EAGVTQSPTHLIKTRGQQATLRCSPISGHTSVYWYQQALGLGLQFLLWYDEGEERNRGNFPPRFSGRQFPNYSSELNVNALELEDSALYLCASSRNQPQHFGDGTRLSIL.

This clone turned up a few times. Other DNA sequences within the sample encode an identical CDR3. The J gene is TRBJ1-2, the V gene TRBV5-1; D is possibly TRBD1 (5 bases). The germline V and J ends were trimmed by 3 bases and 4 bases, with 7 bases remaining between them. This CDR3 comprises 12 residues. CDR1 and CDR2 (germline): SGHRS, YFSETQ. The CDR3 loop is CASSSDSYGYTF. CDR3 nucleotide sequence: TGCGCCAGCAGCTCTGACAGCTATGGCTACACCTTC.

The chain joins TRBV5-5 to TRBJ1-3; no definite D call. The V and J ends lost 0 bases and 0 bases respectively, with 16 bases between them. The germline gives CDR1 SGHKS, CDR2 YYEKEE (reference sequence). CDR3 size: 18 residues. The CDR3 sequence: CASSLALGDSRSGNTIYF. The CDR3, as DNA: TGTGCCAGCAGCTTGGCCCTCGGAGATTCTCGCTCTGGAAACACCATATATTTT.

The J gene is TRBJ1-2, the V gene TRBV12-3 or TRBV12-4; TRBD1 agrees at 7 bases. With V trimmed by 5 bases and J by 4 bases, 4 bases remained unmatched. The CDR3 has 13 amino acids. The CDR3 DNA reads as TGTGCCAGCAGTCTCGGGACAGTCTATGGCTACACCTTC. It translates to CASSLGTVYGYTF.

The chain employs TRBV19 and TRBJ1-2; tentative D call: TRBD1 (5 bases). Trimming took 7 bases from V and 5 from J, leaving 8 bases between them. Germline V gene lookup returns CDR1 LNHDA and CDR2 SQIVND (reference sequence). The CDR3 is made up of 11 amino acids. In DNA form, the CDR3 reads TGTGCCAGTAAGCGGGGGTATGGCTACACCTTC. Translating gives CASKRGYGYTF. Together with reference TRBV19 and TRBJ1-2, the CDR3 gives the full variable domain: DGGITQSPKYLFRKEGQNVTLSCEQNLNHDAMYWYRQDPGQGLRLIYYSQIVNDFQKGDIAEGYSVSREKKESFPLTVTSAQKNPTAFYLCASKRGYGYTFGSGTRLTVV.

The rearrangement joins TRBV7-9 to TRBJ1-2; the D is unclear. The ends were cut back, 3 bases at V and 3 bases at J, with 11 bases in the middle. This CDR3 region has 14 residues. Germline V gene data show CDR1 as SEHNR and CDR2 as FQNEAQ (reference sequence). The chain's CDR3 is CASSLAGWDYGYTF. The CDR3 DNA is TGTGCCAGCAGCTTGGCGGGATGGGACTATGGCTACACCTTC. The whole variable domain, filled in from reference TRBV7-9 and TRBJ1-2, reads DTGVSQNPRHKITKRGQNVTFRCDPISEHNRLYWYRQTLGQGPEFLTYFQNEAQLEKSRLLSDRFSAERPKGSFSTLEIQRTEQGDSAMYLCASSLAGWDYGYTFGSGTRLTVV.

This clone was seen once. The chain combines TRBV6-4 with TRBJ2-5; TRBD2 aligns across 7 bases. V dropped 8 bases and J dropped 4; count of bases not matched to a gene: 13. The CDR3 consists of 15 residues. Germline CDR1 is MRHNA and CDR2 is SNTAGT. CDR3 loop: CASLSGGIGLETQYF. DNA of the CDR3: TGTGCCAGCTTGTCGGGGGGAATAGGGTTAGAGACCCAGTACTTC.

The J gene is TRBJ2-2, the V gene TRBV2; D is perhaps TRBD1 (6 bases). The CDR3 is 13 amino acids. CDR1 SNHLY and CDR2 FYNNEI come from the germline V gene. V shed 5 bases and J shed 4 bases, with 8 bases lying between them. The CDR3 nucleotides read TGTGCCAGCAGTCGCAGGGGCACCGGGGAGCTGTTTTTT. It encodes CASSRRGTGELFF.

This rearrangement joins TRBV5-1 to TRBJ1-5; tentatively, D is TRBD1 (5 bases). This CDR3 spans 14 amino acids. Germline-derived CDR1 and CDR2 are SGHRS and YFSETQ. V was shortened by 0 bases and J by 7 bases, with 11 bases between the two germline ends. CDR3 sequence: CASSLAPQGQPQHF. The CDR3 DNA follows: TGCGCCAGCAGCTTGGCTCCCCAGGGCCAGCCCCAGCATTTT.

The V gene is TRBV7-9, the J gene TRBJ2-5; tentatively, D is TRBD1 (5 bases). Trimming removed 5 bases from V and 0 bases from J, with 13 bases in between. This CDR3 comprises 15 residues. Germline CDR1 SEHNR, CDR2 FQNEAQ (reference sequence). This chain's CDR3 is CASSRTLTYQETQYF. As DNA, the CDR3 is TGTGCCAGCAGCCGGACACTCACGTACCAAGAGACCCAGTACTTC.

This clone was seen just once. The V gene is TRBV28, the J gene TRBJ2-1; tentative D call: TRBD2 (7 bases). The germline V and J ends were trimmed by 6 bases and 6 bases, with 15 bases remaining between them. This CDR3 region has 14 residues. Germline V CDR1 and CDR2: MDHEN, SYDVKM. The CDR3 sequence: CASSEGGAVNEQFF. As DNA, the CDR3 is TGTGCCAGCAGCGAAGGGGGGGCCGTCAATGAGCAGTTCTTC.

Here the CDR3 reads CAWAGGVQTQYF. CDR3 sequence (DNA): TGTGCCTGGGCAGGGGGTGTCCAGACCCAGTACTTC. The chain links TRBV30 to TRBJ2-5, with TRBD1 matching 7 bases. CDR1 and CDR2 (germline): GTSNPN, SVGIG (reference sequence). The V segment lost 5 bases and the J segment 6 bases; nucleotides outside the gene matches: 6. CDR3 length: 12 amino acids.

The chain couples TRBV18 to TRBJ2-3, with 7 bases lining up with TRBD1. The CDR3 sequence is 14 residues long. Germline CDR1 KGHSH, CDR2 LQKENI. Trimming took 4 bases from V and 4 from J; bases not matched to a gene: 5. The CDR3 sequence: CASSQTGFSDTQYF. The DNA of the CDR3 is TGTGCCAGCTCACAGACAGGGTTTTCAGATACGCAGTATTTT. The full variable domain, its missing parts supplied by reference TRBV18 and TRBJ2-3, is NAGVMQNPRHLVRRRGQEARLRCSPMKGHSHVYWYRQLPEEGLKFMVYLQKENIIDESGMPKERFSAEFPKEGPSILRIQQVVRGDSAAYFCASSQTGFSDTQYFGPGTRLTVL.

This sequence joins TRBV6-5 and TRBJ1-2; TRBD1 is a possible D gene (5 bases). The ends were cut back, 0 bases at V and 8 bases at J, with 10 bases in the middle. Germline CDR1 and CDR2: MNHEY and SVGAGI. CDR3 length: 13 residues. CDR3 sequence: CASSYSGQGGYTF. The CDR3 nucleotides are TGTGCCAGCAGTTACTCGGGGCAGGGCGGCTACACCTTC.

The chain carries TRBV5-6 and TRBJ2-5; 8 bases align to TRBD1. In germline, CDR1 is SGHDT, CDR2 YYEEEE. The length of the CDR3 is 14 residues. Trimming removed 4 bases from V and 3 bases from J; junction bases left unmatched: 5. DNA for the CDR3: TGTGCCAGCAGCCTAATGGACAGGGAAGAGACCCAGTACTTC. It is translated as CASSLMDREETQYF. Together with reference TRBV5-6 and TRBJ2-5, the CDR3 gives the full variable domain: DAGVTQSPTHLIKTRGQQVTLRCSPKSGHDTVSWYQQALGQGPQFIFQYYEEEERQRGNFPDRFSGHQFPNYSSELNVNALLLGDSALYLCASSLMDREETQYFGPGTRLLVL.

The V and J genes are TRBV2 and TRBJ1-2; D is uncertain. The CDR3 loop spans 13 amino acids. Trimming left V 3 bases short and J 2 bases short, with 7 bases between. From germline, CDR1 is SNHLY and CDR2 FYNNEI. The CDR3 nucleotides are TGTGCCAGCAGTGAGGTCAGGAACTATGGCTACACCTTC. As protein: CASSEVRNYGYTF.

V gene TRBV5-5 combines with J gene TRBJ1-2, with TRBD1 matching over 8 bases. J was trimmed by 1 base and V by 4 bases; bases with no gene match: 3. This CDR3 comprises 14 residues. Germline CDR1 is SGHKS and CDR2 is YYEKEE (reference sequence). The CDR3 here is CASSGGQGNYGYTF. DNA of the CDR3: TGTGCCAGCAGCGGTGGACAGGGTAACTATGGCTACACCTTC.

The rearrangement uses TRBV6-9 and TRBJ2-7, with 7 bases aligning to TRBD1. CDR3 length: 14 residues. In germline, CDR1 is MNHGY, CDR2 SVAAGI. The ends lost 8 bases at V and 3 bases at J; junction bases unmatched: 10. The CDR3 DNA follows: TGTGCCAGCGGGCCCGGGACAGCATTCTACGAGCAGTACTTC. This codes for CASGPGTAFYEQYF.

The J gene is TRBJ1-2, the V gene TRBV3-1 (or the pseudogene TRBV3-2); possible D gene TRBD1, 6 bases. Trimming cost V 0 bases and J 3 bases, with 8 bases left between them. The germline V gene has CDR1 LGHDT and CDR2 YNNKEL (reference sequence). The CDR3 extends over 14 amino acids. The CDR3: CASSQEDSYYGYTF. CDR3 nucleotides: TGTGCCAGCAGCCAAGAGGACAGCTACTATGGCTACACCTTC.

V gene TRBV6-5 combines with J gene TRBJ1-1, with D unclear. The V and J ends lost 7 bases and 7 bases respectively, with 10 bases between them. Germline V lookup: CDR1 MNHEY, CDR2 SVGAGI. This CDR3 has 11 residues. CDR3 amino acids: CASTSTGEAFF. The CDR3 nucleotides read TGTGCCAGCACCTCGACTGGTGAAGCTTTCTTT.

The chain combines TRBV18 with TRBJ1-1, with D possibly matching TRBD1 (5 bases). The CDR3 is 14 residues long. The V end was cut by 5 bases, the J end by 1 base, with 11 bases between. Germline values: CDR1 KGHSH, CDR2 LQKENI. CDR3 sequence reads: CASSFVQGNTEAFF. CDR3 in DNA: TGTGCCAGCTCATTCGTCCAGGGGAACACTGAAGCTTTCTTT.

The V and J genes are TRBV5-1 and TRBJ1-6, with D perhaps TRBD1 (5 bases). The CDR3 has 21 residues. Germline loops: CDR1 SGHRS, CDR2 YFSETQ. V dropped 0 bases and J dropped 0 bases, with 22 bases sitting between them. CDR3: CASSLAGSQGYRYSYNSPLHF. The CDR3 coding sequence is TGCGCCAGCAGCTTGGCAGGCAGCCAGGGCTATCGTTACTCCTATAATTCACCCCTCCACTTT.

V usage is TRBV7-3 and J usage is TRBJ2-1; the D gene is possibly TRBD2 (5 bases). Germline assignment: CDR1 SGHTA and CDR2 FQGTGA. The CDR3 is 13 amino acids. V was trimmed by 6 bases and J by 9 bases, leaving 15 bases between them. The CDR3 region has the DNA TGTGCCAGCAGTTACGGAGGCGCGCGTGAGCAGTTCTTC. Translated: CASSYGGAREQFF.

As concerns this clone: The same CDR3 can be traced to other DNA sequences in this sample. The CDR3 region has the DNA TGTGCCAGCAGCCCCCCTCTTTACACCGGGGAGCTGTTTTTT. Protein product: CASSPPLYTGELFF. V is TRBV6-5 and J is TRBJ2-2; D call uncertain. The germline V and J ends were trimmed by 6 bases and 3 bases, with 11 bases remaining between them. There are 14 residues in the CDR3. Germline CDR1 MNHEY, CDR2 SVGAGI.

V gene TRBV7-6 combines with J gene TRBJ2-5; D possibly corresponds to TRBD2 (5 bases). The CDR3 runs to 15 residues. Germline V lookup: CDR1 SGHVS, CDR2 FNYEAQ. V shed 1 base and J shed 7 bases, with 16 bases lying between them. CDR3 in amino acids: CASSLEESGARTQYF. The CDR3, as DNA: TGTGCCAGCAGCTTAGAGGAAAGCGGAGCTCGGACCCAGTACTTC.

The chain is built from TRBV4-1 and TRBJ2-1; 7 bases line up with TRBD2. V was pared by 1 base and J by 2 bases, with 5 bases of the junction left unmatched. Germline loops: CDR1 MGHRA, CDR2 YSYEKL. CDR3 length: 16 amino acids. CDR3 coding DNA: TGCGCCAGCAGCCAAGGAGCGGGGAGAACCTACAATGAGCAGTTCTTC. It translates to CASSQGAGRTYNEQFF.

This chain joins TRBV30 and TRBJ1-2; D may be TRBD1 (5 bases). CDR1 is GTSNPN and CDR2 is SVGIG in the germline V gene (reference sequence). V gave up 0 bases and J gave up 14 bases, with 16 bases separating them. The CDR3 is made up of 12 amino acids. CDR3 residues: CAWSVPGAAKTF. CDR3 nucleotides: TGTGCCTGGAGTGTCCCTGGGGCCGCTAAGACCTTC.